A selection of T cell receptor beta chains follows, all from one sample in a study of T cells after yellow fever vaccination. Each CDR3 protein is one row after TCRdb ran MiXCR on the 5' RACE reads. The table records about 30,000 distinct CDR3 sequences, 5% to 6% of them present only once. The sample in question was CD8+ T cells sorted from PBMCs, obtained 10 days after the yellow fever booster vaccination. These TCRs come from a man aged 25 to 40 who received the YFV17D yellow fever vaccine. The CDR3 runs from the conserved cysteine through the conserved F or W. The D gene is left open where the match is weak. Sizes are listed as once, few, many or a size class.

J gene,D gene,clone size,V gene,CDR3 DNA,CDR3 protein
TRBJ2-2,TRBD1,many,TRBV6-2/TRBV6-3,TGTGCCAGCAGTGAGGACAGGGCGAACACCGGGGAGCTGTTTTTT,CASSEDRANTGELFF
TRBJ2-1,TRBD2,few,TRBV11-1,TGTGCCAGCAGCTTAGAGGCGACTAGCGGGAGATTCTCCTACAATGAGCAGTTCTTC,CASSLEATSGRFSYNEQFF
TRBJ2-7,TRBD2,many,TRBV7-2,TGTGCCAGCAGCTTGGAGCGGGAGGAGACCTACGAGCAGTACTTC,CASSLEREETYEQYF
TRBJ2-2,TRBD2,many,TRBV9,TGTGCCAGCAGCGTACTGCTAGCGGGAGGCCCAGGGGAGCTGTTTTTT,CASSVLLAGGPGELFF
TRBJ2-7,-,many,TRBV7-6,TGTGCCAGCAGCTTATCGGCGGGTTACGAGCAGTACTTC,CASSLSAGYEQYF
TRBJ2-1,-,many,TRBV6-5,TGTGCCAGCAGCTATCGGTACAATGAGCAGTTCTTC,CASSYRYNEQFF
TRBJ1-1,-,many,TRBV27,TGTGCCAGCAGTAACCCGGGACGGCTGAACACTGAAGCTTTCTTT,CASSNPGRLNTEAFF
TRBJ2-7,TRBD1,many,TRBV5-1,TGCGCCAGCAGCGGGGACAGTAAGGAGCAGTACTTC,CASSGDSKEQYF
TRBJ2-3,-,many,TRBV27,TGTGCCAGCAGTCGAGGAGGACCAGATACGCAGTATTTT,CASSRGGPDTQYF
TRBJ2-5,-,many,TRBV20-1,TGCAGTGTTCTCGCGGGTGGGGACGAAAACAAAGAGACCCAGTACTTC,CSVLAGGDENKETQYF
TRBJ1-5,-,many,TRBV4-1,TGCGCCAGCAGCCAACACCCTGAGGCCAATCAGCCCCAGCATTTT,CASSQHPEANQPQHF
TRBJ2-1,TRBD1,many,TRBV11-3,TGTGCCAGCAGCACGACAGGGGGGCAAGATCCGTTCTTC,CASSTTGGQDPFF
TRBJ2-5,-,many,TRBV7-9,TGTGCCAGCAGCTTCATCCAGGGAGAGACCCAGTACTTC,CASSFIQGETQYF
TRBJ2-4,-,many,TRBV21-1,TGTGCCAGCAGCAAAGTTGAAGGACGGGGAGCCAAAAACATTCAGTACTTC,CASSKVEGRGAKNIQYF